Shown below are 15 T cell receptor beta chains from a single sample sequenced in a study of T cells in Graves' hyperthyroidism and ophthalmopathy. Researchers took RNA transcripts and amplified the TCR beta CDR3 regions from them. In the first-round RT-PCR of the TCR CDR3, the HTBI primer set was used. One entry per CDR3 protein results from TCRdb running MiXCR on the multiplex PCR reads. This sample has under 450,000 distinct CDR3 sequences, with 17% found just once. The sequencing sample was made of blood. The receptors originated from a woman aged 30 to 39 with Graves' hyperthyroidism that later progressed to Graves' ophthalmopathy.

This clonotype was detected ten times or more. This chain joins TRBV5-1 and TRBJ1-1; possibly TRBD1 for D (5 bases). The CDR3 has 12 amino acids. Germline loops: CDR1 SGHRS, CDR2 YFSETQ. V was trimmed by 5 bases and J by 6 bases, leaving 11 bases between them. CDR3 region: CASSVDTSEAFF. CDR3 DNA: TGCGCCAGCAGTGTGGACACATCTGAAGCTTTCTTT. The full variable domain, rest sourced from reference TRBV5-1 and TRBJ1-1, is KAGVTQTPRYLIKTRGQQVTLSCSPISGHRSVSWYQQTPGQGLQFLFEYFSETQRNKGNFPGRFSGRQFSNSRSEMNVSTLELGDSALYLCASSVDTSEAFFGQGTRLTVV.

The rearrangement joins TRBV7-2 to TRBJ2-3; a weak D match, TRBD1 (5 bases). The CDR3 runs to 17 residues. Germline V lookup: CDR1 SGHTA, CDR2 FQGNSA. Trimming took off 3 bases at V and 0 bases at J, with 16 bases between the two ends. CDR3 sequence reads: CASSFPGVGASTDTQYF. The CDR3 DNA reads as TGTGCCAGCAGCTTTCCGGGTGTAGGGGCTAGCACAGATACGCAGTATTTT.

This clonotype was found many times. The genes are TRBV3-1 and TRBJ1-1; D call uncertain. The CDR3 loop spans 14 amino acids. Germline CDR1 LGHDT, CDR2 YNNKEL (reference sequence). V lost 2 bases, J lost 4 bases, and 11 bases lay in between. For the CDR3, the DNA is TGTGCCAGCAGCCAAATGGGTCGGGGCACTGAAGCTTTCTTT. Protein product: CASSQMGRGTEAFF.

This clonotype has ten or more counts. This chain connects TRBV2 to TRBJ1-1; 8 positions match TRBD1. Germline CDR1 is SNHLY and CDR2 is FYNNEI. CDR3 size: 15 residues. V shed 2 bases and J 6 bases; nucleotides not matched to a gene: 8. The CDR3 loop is CASSEYTQGGSEAFF. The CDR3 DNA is TGTGCCAGCAGTGAATACACACAGGGGGGGTCTGAAGCTTTCTTT.

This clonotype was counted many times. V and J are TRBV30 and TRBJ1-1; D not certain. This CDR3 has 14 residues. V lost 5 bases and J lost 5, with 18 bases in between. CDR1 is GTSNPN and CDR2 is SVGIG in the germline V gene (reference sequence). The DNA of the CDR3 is TGTGCCTGGGGACTCTACGGCGGAAGAACTGAAGCTTTCTTT. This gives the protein CAWGLYGGRTEAFF.

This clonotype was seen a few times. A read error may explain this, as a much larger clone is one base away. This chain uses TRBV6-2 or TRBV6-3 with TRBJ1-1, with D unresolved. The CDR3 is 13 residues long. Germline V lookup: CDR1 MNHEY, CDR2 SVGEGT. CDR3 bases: TGTGCCAGCAGTTACACAAGGAGCACTGAAGCTCTCTTT. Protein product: CASSYTRSTEALF.

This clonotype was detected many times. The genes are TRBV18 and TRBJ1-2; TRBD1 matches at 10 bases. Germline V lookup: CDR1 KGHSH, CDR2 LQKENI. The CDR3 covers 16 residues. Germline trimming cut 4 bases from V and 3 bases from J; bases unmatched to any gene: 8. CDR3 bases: TGTGCCAGCTCACGGGGGACAGGGGCCGGTGACTATGGCTACACCTTC. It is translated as CASSRGTGAGDYGYTF.

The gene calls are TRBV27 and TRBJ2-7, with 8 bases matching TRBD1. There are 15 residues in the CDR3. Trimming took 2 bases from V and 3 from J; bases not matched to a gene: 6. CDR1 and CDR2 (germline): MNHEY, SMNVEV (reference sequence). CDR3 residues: CASSLTTGENYEQYF. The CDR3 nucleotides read TGTGCCAGCAGTTTAACGACAGGGGAAAACTACGAGCAGTACTTC.

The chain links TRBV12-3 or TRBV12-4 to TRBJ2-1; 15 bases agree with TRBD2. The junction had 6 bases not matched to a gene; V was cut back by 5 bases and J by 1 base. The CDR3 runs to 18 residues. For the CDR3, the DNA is TGTGCCAGCAGTCAGCCGGGACTAGCGGGAGGTTCCTACAATGAGCAGTTCTTC. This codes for CASSQPGLAGGSYNEQFF.

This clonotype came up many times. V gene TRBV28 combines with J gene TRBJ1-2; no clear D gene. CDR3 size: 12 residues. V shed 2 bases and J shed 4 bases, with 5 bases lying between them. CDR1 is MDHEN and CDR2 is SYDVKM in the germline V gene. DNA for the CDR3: TGTGCCAGCAGTTTAAAGGCCTATGGCTACACCTTC. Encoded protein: CASSLKAYGYTF.

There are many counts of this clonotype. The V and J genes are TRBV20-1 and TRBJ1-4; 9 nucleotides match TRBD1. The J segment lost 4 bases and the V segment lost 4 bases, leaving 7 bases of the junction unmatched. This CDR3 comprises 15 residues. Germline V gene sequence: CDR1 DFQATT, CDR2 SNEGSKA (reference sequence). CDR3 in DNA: TGCAGTGCTACCCAAACAGGGGGCCTTAATGAAAAACTGTTTTTT. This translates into CSATQTGGLNEKLFF.

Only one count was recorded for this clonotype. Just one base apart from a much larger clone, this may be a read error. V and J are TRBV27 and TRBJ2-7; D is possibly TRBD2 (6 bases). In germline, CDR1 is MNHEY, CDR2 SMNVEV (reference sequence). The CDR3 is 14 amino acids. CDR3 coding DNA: TGTCCCAGCAGATTCCTCGGGAGTAGCTACGAGCAGTACTTC. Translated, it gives CPSRFLGSSYEQYF.

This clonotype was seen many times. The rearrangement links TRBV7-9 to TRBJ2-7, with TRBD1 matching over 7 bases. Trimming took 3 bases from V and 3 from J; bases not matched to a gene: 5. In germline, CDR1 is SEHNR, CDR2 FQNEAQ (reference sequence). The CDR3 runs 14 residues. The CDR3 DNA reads TGTGCCAGCAGCTTGGGGGACAGAATCTACGAGCAGTACTTC. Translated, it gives CASSLGDRIYEQYF. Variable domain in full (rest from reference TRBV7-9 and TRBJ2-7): DTGVSQNPRHKITKRGQNVTFRCDPISEHNRLYWYRQTLGQGPEFLTYFQNEAQLEKSRLLSDRFSAERPKGSFSTLEIQRTEQGDSAMYLCASSLGDRIYEQYFGPGTRLTVT.

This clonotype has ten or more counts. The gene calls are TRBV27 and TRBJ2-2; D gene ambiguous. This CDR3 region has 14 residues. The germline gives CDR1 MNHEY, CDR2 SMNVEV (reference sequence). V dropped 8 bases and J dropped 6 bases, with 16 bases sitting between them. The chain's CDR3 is CASGVGAPPGELFF. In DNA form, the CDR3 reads TGTGCCAGCGGGGTAGGCGCCCCCCCCGGGGAGCTGTTTTTT.

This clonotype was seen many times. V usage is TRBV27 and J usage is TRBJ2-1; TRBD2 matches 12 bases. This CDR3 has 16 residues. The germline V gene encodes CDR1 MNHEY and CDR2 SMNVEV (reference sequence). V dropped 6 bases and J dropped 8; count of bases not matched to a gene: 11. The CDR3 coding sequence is TGTGCCAGCAGGCTAGCGGGAGGGCCATTTGGCTATGAGCAGTTCTTC. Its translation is CASRLAGGPFGYEQFF.